The 24 T cell receptor beta chains below all came from one sample that was sequenced in a study of shared T cell receptors in the human thymus. The method was immunoSEQ multiplex PCR; TCRdb's version includes in-frame clones alone and lacks a portion of them. The repertoire has 540,000 or so clones, 75% to 80% of them found once; the top ten carry about 0.013%. These data were likewise used in another study, on human thymus T cells.

Sequencing was carried out using thymocytes. The receptors originated from a boy in the first two years of life with a congenital heart defect.

V gene TRBV6-4 combines with J gene TRBJ2-6, with D unresolved. Germline V gene lookup returns CDR1 MRHNA and CDR2 SNTAGT. The V gene lost 6 bases and the J gene lost 2 bases, with 8 bases spanning the gap. The CDR3 sequence is 14 residues long. The CDR3 DNA reads TGTGCCAGCAGGAGGCCGCCTGGGGCCAACGTCCTGACTTTC. The encoded protein is CASRRPPGANVLTF.

This clone has a handful of counts. The chain uses TRBV4-3 and TRBJ2-1, with 7 bases lining up with TRBD2. From germline, CDR1 is LGHNA and CDR2 YSLEER. J gave up 3 bases and V 4 bases, and 15 bases lay outside the gene matches. The CDR3 has 18 residues. This chain's CDR3 is CASSPTGAGPYLYNEQFF. CDR3 nucleotides: TGCGCCAGCAGCCCTACGGGAGCGGGACCTTACCTCTACAATGAGCAGTTCTTC.

The chain couples TRBV5-1 to TRBJ2-7; the D gene is possibly TRBD1 (7 bases). This CDR3 region has 16 residues. Per the germline V gene, CDR1 is SGHRS and CDR2 is YFSETQ. The germline V and J ends were trimmed by 5 bases and 3 bases, with 21 bases remaining between them. The CDR3 sequence is CASRGGPADRNYEQYF. The CDR3, as DNA: TGCGCCAGCAGGGGGGGCCCCGCGGACAGGAACTACGAGCAGTACTTC.

This sequence joins TRBV28 and TRBJ2-7; TRBD2 matches 8 bases. In germline, CDR1 is MDHEN, CDR2 SYDVKM. The CDR3 has 14 amino acids. With 4 bases clipped from V and 3 bases from J, the junction kept 5 bases outside the gene matches. The CDR3 bases are TGTGCCAGCAGTTCTAGCGGGTCCCGCTACGAGCAGTACTTC. Translation: CASSSSGSRYEQYF.

The V call is TRBV5-6, the J call TRBJ1-2; D remains ambiguous. The CDR3 runs to 12 residues. V gave up 1 base and J gave up 9 bases, with 10 bases separating them. Germline V gene data show CDR1 as SGHDT and CDR2 as YYEEEE. This CDR3 reads CASSLWSGSYTF. The CDR3 coding sequence is TGTGCCAGCAGCTTGTGGTCCGGGAGCTACACCTTC.

On this clone: This same CDR3 is encoded by further DNA sequences in the sample. The chain links TRBV5-1 to TRBJ2-7, with a tentative D call TRBD1 (6 bases). V dropped 0 bases and J dropped 0 bases, with 10 bases sitting between them. The length of the CDR3 is 15 residues. CDR1 and CDR2 from the germline V gene are SGHRS and YFSETQ. The CDR3 sequence: CASSLGQESSYEQYF. The CDR3 nucleotides are TGCGCCAGCAGCTTGGGACAGGAAAGCTCCTACGAGCAGTACTTC.

The chain uses TRBV4-1 and TRBJ2-5; the match to TRBD1 covers 9 bases. CDR1 and CDR2 from the germline V gene are MGHRA and YSYEKL. The trim removed 4 bases at V and 5 bases at J, leaving 8 bases unmatched. The CDR3 spans 15 residues. The CDR3 DNA reads as TGCGCCAGCAGCCGGCGGACAGGGGATGGCGAGACCCAGTACTTC. It specifies CASSRRTGDGETQYF.

The chain combines TRBV5-6 with TRBJ2-7; TRBD2 matches at 13 bases. The CDR3 contains 19 residues. Germline loops: CDR1 SGHDT, CDR2 YYEEEE. V gave up 1 base and J gave up 1 base; unmatched junction bases: 11. The CDR3 loop reads CASSLIGTSGAQISYEQYF. The CDR3 DNA follows: TGTGCCAGCAGCTTGATAGGGACTAGCGGGGCCCAAATATCCTACGAGCAGTACTTC.

The chain combines TRBV6-6 with TRBJ2-5; D might be TRBD1 (6 bases). V was clipped by 4 bases and J by 5 bases, with 14 bases between them. The CDR3 runs 14 residues. CDR1 is MNHNY, CDR2 SVGAGI, per germline (reference sequence). The CDR3 bases are TGTGCCAGCAGTTCTTACAGGGTGGGGGAGACCCAGTACTTC. Amino acids: CASSSYRVGETQYF.

The chain carries TRBV10-3 and TRBJ2-1; 13 bases fit TRBD2. CDR3 size: 14 residues. Germline loops: CDR1 ENHRY, CDR2 SYGVKD. With V trimmed by 7 bases and J by 7 bases, 4 bases remained unmatched. The DNA of the CDR3 is TGTGCCATCAACGGACTAGCGGGAGTTAATGAGCAGTTCTTC. As protein: CAINGLAGVNEQFF.

The chain uses TRBV21-1 and TRBJ2-5; the table calls TRBD1, which could not be checked here. TRBV21-1 counts as a pseudogene. The CDR3 covers 17 residues. The CDR3 DNA reads TGTGCCAGCAGCAGAGAAAGACAGGGGGGCGCACAAGAGACCCAGTACTTC. It translates to CASSRERQGGAQETQYF.

V and J are TRBV23-1 and TRBJ1-5, with D tentatively TRBD1 (6 bases). TRBV23-1 qualifies as an ORF whose function is uncertain. CDR3 length: 17 amino acids. V gave up 2 bases and J gave up 3 bases, with 17 bases separating them. CDR3 region: CASSQAVEQGDNQPQHF. DNA for the CDR3: TGCGCCAGCAGTCAAGCCGTAGAACAGGGTGACAATCAGCCCCAGCATTTT.

This chain uses TRBV29-1 with TRBJ2-7, with D perhaps TRBD2 (6 bases). Germline values: CDR1 SQVTM, CDR2 ANQGSEA. The CDR3 is 15 amino acids. Trimming pared 4 bases from V and 2 bases from J, leaving 18 bases between. DNA of the CDR3: TGCAGCGTTGGTTTCCCGGGAGCCCTTCCCTACGAGCAGTACTTC. As protein: CSVGFPGALPYEQYF.

This clone was seen only once. CDR3 protein: CASSLRTANYGYTF. CDR3 bases: TGTGCCAGTAGTCTCCGGACAGCAAACTATGGCTACACCTTC. This chain uses TRBV19 with TRBJ1-2; perhaps TRBD1 as D (6 bases). CDR3 length equals 14 residues. Trimming cost V 5 bases and J 2 bases, with 12 bases left between them. Germline CDR1 LNHDA, CDR2 SQIVND (reference sequence).

The chain carries TRBV5-1 and TRBJ2-7; D perhaps matches TRBD2 (6 bases). CDR1 SGHRS and CDR2 YFSETQ come from the germline V gene. This CDR3 region has 12 residues. Trimming cost V 2 bases and J 6 bases, with 9 bases left between them. CDR3: CASSLRGSEQYF. CDR3 nucleotides: TGCGCCAGCAGCTTACGGGGGTCCGAGCAGTACTTC.

This clone was counted a single time. The rearrangement uses TRBV4-2 and TRBJ2-5, with TRBD2 identical over 12 bases. In germline, CDR1 is LGHNA, CDR2 YNFKEQ. CDR3 length: 18 amino acids. The junction had 10 bases not matched to a gene; V was cut back by 4 bases and J by 1 base. The CDR3 DNA reads TGTGCCAGCAGCCCCTCTAGCGGGAGGGCCCCCCTCCAAGAGACCCAGTACTTC. It is translated as CASSPSSGRAPLQETQYF.

This clone appeared a single time. This rearrangement joins TRBV29-1 to TRBJ2-1; 10 bases align to TRBD2. This CDR3 comprises 14 residues. Trimming cost V 6 bases and J 7 bases; bases outside gene matches: 9. CDR1 SQVTM and CDR2 ANQGSEA come from the germline V gene. The CDR3 DNA reads TGCAGCGTGCGGCCAGCGGGAGGGATAAATGAGCAGTTCTTC. This sequence encodes CSVRPAGGINEQFF.

This chain joins TRBV5-6 and TRBJ2-7, with D possibly matching TRBD2 (5 bases). V lost 0 bases and J 0 bases, leaving 10 bases between the germline ends. Germline loops: CDR1 SGHDT, CDR2 YYEEEE. CDR3 length: 15 residues. The CDR3 sequence is CASSLALGSSYEQYF. Here the CDR3 DNA reads TGTGCCAGCAGCTTGGCCCTAGGGAGCTCCTACGAGCAGTACTTC.

This rearrangement joins TRBV2 to TRBJ2-1, with 13 bases lining up with TRBD2. V was pared by 6 bases and J by 5 bases, with 4 bases of the junction left unmatched. CDR3 length equals 15 residues. CDR1 is SNHLY, CDR2 FYNNEI, per germline. The CDR3 nucleotides are TGTGCCAGCAGGGGTGGACTAGCGGGAGACAATGAGCAGTTCTTC. Translating gives CASRGGLAGDNEQFF.

The table lists this clone with a few counts. The J gene is TRBJ2-3, the V gene TRBV20-1; D remains ambiguous. This CDR3 region has 10 residues. V was cut by 3 bases and J by 8 bases, with 6 bases left in between. Germline values: CDR1 DFQATT, CDR2 SNEGSKA (reference sequence). The CDR3, as DNA: TGCAGTGCTAGCCGGGTTACGCAGTATTTT. Protein: CSASRVTQYF.

V usage is TRBV7-8 and J usage is TRBJ1-1, with 7 bases that match TRBD1. The germline CDR1 and CDR2 sequences are SGHVS and FQNEAQ. The J segment lost 0 bases and the V segment lost 5 bases, leaving 12 bases of the junction unmatched. The CDR3 is made up of 17 amino acids. CDR3 DNA: TGTGCCAGCAGCCTCACGTACGAGCAGGGGGTGAACACTGAAGCTTTCTTT. This encodes CASSLTYEQGVNTEAFF. Full variable domain (missing parts from reference TRBV7-8 and TRBJ1-1): GAGVSQSPRYKVAKRGQDVALRCDPISGHVSLFWYQQALGQGPEFLTYFQNEAQLDKSGLPSDRFFAERPEGSVSTLKIQRTQQEDSAVYLCASSLTYEQGVNTEAFFGQGTRLTVV.

The chain uses TRBV7-2 and TRBJ1-4; D is possibly TRBD1 (6 bases). V lost 5 bases to trimming and J lost 3 bases, with 13 bases between them. This CDR3 has 15 residues. Germline assignment: CDR1 SGHTA and CDR2 FQGNSA. The CDR3 spells CASSHNRESNEKLFF. The CDR3 nucleotides are TGTGCCAGCAGCCATAACAGGGAATCTAATGAAAAACTGTTTTTT. Based on the CDR3 plus reference TRBV7-2 and TRBJ1-4, the full variable domain is GAGVSQSPSNKVTEKGKDVELRCDPISGHTALYWYRQSLGQGLEFLIYFQGNSAPDKSGLPSDRFSAERTGGSVSTLTIQRTQQEDSAVYLCASSHNRESNEKLFFGSGTQLSVL.

This chain connects TRBV27 to TRBJ2-3; D perhaps matches TRBD2 (6 bases). The germline V and J ends were trimmed by 6 bases and 0 bases, with 13 bases remaining between them. Germline V gene sequence: CDR1 MNHEY, CDR2 SMNVEV (reference sequence). The CDR3 is 15 residues long. The CDR3 DNA is TGTGCCAGCAGCCGGTTAGCGGCTAGCACAGATACGCAGTATTTT. Its protein product is CASSRLAASTDTQYF.

The rearrangement uses TRBV27 and TRBJ1-4; 7 nucleotides align to TRBD1. The CDR3 covers 16 residues. Germline trimming cut 2 bases from V and 6 bases from J; bases unmatched to any gene: 9. Germline V gives CDR1 MNHEY, CDR2 SMNVEV (reference sequence). This CDR3 is CASSLVQGHRDEKLFF. The CDR3 coding sequence is TGTGCCAGCAGTTTAGTACAGGGGCACAGGGATGAAAAACTGTTTTTT.